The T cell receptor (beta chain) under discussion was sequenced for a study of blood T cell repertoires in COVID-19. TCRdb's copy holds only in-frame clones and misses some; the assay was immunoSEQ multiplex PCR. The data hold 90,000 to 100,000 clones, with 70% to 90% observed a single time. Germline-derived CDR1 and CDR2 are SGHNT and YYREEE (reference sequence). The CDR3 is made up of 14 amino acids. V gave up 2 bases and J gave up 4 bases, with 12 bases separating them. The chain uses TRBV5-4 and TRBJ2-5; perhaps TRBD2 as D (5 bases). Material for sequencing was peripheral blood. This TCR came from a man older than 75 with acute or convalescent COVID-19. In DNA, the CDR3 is TGTGCCAGCAGCTTACAGAGACGGGGAGAGACCCAGTACTTC. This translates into CASSLQRRGETQYF.